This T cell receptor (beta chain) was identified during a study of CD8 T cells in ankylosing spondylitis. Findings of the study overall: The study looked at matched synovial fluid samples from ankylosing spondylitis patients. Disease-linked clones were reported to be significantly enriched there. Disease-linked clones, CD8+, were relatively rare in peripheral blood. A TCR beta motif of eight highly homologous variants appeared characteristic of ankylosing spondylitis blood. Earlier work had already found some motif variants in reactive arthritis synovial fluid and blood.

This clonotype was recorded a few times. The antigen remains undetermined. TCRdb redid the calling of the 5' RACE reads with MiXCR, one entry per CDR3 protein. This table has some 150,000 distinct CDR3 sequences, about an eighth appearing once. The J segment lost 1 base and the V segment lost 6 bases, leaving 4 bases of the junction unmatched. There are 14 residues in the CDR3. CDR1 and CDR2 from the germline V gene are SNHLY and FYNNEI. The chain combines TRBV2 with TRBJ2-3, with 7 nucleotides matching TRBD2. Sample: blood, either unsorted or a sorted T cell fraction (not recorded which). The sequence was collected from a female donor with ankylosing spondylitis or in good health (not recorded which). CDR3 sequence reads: CASRGLWGTDTQYF. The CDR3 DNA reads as TGTGCCAGCAGGGGACTATGGGGCACAGATACGCAGTATTTT.